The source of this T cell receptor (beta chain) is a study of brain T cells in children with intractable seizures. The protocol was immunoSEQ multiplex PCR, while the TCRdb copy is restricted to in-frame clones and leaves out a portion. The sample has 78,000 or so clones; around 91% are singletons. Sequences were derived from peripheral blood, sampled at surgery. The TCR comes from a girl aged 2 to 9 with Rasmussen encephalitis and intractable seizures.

The CDR3 DNA reads TGTGCCACCAGTGATTTAGGCCAGCCCCAGCATTTT. This codes for CATSDLGQPQHF. This chain uses TRBV24-1 with TRBJ1-5; D is unresolved. Trimming left V 1 base short and J 7 bases short, with 4 bases between. Per the germline V gene, CDR1 is KGHDR and CDR2 is SFDVKD. This CDR3 contains 12 residues.